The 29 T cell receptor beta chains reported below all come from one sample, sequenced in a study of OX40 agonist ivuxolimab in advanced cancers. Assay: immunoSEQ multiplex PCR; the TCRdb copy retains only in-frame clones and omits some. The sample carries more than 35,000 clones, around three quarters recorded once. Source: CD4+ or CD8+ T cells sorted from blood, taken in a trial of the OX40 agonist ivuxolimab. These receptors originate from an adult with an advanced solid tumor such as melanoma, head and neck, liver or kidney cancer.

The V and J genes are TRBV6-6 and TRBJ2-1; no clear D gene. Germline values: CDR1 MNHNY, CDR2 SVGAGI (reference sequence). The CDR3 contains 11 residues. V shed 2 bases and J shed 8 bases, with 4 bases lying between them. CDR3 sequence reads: CASSYGYEQFF. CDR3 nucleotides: TGTGCCAGCAGTTACGGCTATGAGCAGTTCTTC.

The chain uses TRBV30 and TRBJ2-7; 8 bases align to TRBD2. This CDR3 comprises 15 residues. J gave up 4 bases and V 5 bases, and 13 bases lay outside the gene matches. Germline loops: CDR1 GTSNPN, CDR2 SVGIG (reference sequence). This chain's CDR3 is CAWSLGGSGSYEQYF. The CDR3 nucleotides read TGTGCCTGGTCCCTCGGGGGGAGCGGGAGTTACGAGCAGTACTTC.

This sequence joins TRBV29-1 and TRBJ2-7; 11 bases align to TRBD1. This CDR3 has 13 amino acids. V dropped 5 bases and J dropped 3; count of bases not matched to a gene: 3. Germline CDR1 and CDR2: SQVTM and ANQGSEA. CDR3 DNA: TGCAGCGTTAGGGGGACAGGGGGCTACGAGCAGTACTTC. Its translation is CSVRGTGGYEQYF.

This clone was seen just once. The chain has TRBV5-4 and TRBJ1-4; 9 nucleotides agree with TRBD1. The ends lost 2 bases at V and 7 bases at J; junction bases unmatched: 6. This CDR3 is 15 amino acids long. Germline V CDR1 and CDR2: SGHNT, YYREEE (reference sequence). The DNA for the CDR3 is TGTGCCAGCAGCTTACAGGGGGCGCTGGGTGAAAAACTGTTTTTT. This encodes CASSLQGALGEKLFF.

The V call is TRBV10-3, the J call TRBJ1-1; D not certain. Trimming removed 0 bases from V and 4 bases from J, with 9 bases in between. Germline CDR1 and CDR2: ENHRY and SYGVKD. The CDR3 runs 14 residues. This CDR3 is CAISESLGSTEAFF. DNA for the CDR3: TGTGCCATCAGTGAGTCGCTAGGGAGCACTGAAGCTTTCTTT.

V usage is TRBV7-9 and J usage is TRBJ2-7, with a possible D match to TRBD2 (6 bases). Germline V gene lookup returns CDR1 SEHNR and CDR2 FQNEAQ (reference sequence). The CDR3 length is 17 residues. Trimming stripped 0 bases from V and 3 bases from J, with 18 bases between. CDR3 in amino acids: CASSLAFSGLGSYEQYF. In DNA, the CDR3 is TGTGCCAGCAGCTTAGCCTTCTCGGGACTGGGAAGCTACGAGCAGTACTTC.

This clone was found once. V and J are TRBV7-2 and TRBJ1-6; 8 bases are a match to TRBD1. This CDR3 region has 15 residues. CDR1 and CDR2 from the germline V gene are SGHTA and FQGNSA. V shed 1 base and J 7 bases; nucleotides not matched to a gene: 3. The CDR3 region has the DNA TGTGCCAGCAGCTTAGGGACAGGGCTGAATTCACCCCTCCACTTT. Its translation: CASSLGTGLNSPLHF. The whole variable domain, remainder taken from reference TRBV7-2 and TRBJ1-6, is GAGVSQSPSNKVTEKGKDVELRCDPISGHTALYWYRQSLGQGLEFLIYFQGNSAPDKSGLPSDRFSAERTGGSVSTLTIQRTQQEDSAVYLCASSLGTGLNSPLHFGNGTRLTVT.

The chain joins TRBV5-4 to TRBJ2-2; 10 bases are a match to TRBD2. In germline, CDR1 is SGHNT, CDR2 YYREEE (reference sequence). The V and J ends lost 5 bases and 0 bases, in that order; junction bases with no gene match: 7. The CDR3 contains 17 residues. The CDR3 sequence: CASRLPGLASNTGELFF. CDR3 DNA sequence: TGTGCCAGCAGACTCCCGGGACTAGCGTCGAACACCGGGGAGCTGTTTTTT.

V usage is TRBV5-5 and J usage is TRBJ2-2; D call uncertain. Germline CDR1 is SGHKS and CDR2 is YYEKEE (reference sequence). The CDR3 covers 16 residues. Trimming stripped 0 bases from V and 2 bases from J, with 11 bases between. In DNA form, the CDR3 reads TGTGCCAGCAGCTTGGCCCACTTAGTTAACACCGGGGAGCTGTTTTTT. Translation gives CASSLAHLVNTGELFF.

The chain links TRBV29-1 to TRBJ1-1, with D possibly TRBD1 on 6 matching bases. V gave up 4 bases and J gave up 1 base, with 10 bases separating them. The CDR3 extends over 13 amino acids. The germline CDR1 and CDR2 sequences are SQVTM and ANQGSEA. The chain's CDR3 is CSVGGGQNTEAFF. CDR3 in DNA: TGCAGCGTTGGAGGGGGGCAGAACACTGAAGCTTTCTTT.

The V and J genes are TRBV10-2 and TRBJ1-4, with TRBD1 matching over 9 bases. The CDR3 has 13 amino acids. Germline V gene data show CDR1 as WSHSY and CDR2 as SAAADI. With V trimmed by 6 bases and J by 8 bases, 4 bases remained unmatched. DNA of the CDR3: TGCGCCAGCAGGGGACAGGGCGCCGAAAAACTGTTTTTT. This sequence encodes CASRGQGAEKLFF.

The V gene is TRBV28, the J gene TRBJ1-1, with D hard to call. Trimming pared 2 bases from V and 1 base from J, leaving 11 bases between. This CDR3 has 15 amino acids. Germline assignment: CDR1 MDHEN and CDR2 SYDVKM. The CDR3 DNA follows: TGTGCCAGCAGTTTAATGGGCGGCCAGAACACTGAAGCTTTCTTT. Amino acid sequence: CASSLMGGQNTEAFF.

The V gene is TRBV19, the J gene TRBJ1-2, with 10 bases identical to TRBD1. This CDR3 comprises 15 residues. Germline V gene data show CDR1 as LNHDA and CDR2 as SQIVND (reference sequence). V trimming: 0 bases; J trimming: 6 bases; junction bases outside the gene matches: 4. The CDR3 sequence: CASSIERQGANGYTF. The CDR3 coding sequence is TGTGCCAGTAGTATAGAGAGACAGGGGGCGAATGGCTACACCTTC.

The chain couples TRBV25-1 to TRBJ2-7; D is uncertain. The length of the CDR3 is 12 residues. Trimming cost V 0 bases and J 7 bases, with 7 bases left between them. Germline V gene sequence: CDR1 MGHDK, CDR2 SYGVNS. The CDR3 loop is CASSEYPSEQYF. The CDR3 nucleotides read TGTGCCAGCAGTGAATACCCCTCGGAGCAGTACTTC.

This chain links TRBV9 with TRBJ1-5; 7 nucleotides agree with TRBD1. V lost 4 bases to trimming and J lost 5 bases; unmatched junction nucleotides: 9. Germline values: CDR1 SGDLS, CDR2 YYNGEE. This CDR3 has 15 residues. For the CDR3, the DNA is TGTGCCAGCAGCCGGACAGGCTCGGGAGATCAGCCCCAGCATTTT. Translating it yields CASSRTGSGDQPQHF.

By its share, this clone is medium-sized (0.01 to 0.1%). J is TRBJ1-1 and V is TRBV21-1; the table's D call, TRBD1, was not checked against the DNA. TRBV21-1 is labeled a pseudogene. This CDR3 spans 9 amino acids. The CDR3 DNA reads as TGTGCCAGCATCTCAGGAGCTTTCTTT. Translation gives CASISGAFF.

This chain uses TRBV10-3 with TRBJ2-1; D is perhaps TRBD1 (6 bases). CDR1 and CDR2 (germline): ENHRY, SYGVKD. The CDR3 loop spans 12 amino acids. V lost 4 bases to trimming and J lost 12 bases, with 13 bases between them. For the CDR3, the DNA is TGTGCCATCAGTGGGACAGTCAGTGGGCAGTTCTTC. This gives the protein CAISGTVSGQFF.

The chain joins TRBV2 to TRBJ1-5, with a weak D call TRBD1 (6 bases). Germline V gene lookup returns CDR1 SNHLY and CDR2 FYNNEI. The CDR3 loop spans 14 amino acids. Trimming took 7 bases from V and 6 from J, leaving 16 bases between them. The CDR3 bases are TGTGCCAGCACCGGAGGAGTGACAGGTCAGCCCCAGCATTTT. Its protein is CASTGGVTGQPQHF.

The CDR3 DNA is TGCAGCGTTGAATCGGGACAGCATTTTCCCTCTGGGGCCAACGTCCTGACTTTC. Its protein product is CSVESGQHFPSGANVLTF. This chain joins TRBV29-1 and TRBJ2-6; TRBD1 matches 7 bases. V was pared by 2 bases and J by 0 bases, with 10 bases of the junction left unmatched. Looked up from germline, CDR1 is SQVTM and CDR2 is ANQGSEA. The CDR3 totals 18 residues. The complete variable domain, with remaining parts taken from reference TRBV29-1 and TRBJ2-6, reads SAVISQKPSRDICQRGTSLTIQCQVDSQVTMMFWYRQQPGQSLTLIATANQGSEATYESGFVIDKFPISRPNLTFSTLTVSNMSPEDSSIYLCSVESGQHFPSGANVLTFGAGSRLTVL.

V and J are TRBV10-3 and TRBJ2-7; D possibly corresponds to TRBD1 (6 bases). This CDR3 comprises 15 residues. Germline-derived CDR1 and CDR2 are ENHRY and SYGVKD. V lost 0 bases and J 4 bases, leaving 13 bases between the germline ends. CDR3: CAISESPQGLYEQYF. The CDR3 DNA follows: TGTGCCATCAGTGAGTCCCCACAGGGTCTATACGAGCAGTACTTC.

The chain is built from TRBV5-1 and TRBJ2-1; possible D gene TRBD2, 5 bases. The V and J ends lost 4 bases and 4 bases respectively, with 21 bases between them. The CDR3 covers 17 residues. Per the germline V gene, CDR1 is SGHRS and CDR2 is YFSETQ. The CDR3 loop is CASSPPRGPGDYNEQFF. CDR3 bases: TGCGCCAGCAGCCCCCCTCGCGGGCCCGGGGATTACAATGAGCAGTTCTTC.

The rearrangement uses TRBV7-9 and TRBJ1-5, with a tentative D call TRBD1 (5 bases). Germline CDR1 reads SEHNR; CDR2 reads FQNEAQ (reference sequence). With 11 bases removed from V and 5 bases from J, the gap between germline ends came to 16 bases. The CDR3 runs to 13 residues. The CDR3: CAGQGGSDQPQHF. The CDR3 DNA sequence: TGTGCCGGCCAGGGTGGATCGGATCAGCCCCAGCATTTT.

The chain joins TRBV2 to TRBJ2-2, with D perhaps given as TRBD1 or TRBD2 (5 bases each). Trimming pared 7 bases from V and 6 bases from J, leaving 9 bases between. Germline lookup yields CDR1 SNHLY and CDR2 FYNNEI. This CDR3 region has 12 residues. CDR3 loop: CASNGGAGELFF. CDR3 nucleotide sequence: TGTGCCAGCAATGGGGGAGCCGGGGAGCTGTTTTTT.

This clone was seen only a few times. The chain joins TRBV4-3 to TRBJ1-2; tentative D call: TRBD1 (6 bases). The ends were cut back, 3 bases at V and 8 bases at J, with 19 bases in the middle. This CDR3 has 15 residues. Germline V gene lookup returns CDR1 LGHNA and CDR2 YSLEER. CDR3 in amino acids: CASSQGRDTLQGYTF. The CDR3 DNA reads TGCGCCAGCAGCCAGGGCCGGGACACCCTGCAGGGCTACACCTTC.

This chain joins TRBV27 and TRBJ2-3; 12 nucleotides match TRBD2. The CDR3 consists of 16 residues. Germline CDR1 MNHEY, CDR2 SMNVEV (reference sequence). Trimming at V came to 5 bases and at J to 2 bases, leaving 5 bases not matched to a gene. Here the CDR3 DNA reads TGTGCCAGCAGTCCCGGGACTAGCGGGTACACAGATACGCAGTATTTT. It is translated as CASSPGTSGYTDTQYF.

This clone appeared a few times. In DNA, the CDR3 is TGCGCCAGCAGCTGGGGGACAGGCACTGAAGCTTTCTTT. It is translated as CASSWGTGTEAFF. This sequence joins TRBV5-1 and TRBJ1-1; 8 positions agree with TRBD1. CDR3 length equals 13 residues. Germline lookup yields CDR1 SGHRS and CDR2 YFSETQ. Trimming cost V 3 bases and J 4 bases; bases outside gene matches: 2.

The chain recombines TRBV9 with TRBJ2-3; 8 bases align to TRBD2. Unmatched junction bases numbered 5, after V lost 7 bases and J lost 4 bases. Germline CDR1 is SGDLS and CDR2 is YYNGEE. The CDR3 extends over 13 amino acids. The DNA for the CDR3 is TGTGCCAGCGGTGAACTAGCGGCAGATACGCAGTATTTT. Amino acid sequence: CASGELAADTQYF.

CDR3 in amino acids: CAISSGLAGGREQYF. For the CDR3, the DNA is TGTGCCATCTCATCCGGACTAGCGGGAGGTAGGGAGCAGTACTTC. J is TRBJ2-7 and V is TRBV10-3; 14 positions agree with TRBD2. Germline CDR1 and CDR2: ENHRY and SYGVKD. There are 15 residues in the CDR3. The V and J ends lost 8 bases and 7 bases, in that order; junction bases with no gene match: 10.

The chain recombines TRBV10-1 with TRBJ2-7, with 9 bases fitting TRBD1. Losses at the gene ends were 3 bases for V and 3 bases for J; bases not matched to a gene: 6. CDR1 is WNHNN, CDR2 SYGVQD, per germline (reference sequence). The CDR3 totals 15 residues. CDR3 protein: CASSDPGTGLYEQYF. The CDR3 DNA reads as TGCGCCAGCAGTGACCCCGGGACAGGGCTCTACGAGCAGTACTTC.